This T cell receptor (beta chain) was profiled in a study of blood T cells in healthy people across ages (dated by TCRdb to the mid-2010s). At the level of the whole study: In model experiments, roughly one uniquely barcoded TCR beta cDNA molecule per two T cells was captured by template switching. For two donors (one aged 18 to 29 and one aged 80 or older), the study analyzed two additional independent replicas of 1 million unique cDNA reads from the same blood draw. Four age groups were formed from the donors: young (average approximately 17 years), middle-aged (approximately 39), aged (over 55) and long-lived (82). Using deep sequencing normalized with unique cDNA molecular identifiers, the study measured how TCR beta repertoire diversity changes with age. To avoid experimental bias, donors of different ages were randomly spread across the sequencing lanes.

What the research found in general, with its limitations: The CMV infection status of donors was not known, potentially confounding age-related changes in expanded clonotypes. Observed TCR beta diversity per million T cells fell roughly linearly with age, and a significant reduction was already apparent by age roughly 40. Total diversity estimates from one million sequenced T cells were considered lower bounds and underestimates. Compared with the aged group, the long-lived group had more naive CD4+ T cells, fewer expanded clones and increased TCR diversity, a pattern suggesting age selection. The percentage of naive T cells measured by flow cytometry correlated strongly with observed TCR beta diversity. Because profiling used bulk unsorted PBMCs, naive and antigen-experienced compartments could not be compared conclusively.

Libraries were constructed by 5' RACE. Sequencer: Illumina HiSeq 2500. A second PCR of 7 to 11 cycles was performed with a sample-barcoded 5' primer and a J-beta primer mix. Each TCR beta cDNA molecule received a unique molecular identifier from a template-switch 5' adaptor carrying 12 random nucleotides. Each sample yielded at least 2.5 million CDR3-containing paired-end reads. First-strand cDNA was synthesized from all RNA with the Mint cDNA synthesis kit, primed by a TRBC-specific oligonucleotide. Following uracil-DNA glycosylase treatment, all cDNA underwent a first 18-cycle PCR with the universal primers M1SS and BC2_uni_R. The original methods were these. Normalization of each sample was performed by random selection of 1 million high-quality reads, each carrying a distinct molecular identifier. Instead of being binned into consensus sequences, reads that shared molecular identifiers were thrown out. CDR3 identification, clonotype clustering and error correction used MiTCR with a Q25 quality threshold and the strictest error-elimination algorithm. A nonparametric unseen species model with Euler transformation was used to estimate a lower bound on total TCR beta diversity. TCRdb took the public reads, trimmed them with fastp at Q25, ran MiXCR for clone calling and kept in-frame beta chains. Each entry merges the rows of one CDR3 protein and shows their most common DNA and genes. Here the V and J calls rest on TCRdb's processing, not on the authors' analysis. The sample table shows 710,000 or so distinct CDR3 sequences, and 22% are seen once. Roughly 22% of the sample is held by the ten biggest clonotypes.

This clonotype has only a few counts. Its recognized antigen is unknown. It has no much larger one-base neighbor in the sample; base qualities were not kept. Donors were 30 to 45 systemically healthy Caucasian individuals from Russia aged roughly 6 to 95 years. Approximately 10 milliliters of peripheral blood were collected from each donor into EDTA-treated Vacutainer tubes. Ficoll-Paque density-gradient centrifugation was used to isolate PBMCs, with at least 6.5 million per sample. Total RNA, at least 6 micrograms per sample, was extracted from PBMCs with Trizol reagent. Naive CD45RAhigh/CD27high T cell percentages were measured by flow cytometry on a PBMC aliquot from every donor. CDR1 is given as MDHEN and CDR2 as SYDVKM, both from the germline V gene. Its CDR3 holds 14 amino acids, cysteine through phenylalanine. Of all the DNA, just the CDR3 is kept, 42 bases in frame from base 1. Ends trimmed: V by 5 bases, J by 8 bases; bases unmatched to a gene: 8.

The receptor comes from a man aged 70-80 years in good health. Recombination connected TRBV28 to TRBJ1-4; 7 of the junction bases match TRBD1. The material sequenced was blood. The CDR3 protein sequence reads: CASSPPGGEEKLFF. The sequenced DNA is TGTGCCAGCAGTCCCCCAGGGGGGGAGGAAAAACTGTTTTTT.